What follows is one T cell receptor beta chain and its context. Its target is unknown. This sample was included in a study of Ad26.COV2.S vaccination and SARS-CoV-2 variants. The wider study: Donor participated within the Ad26.COV2.S arm of the COV1001 trial. Each vaccinee took Ad26.COV2.S intramuscularly, once or twice 56 days apart.

Treatment indicated: roughly 18 received Ad26.COV2.S at low or high dose, single or two shots; several received placebo; per-sample allocation not given. Repertoires come from day 63 after the first vaccine or placebo injection. It was an adult aged 18-55 years in Boston who was the donor. Study observations and caveats: Comparable non-spike TCR breadth was observed in vaccine and placebo recipients.

Data came from immunoSEQ multiplex PCR; TCRdb stores just in-frame clones and leaves some out. Among about 680,000 clones listed, 70% to 90% were seen once. From germline, CDR1 is LNHDA and CDR2 SQIVND (reference sequence). The trim removed 5 bases at V and 4 bases at J, leaving 8 bases unmatched. There are 15 residues in the CDR3. This TCR derives from a person aged 18 to 59 who received the Ad26.COV2.S COVID-19 vaccine or a placebo. Sequenced here: peripheral blood, sampled in a trial of Ad26.COV2.S vaccine versus placebo. The V and J genes are TRBV19 and TRBJ1-5; 7 nucleotides match TRBD1. Here the CDR3 DNA reads TGTGCCAGTAGTGCCTGGACAGGCTCTAATCAGCCCCAGCATTTT. Translating gives CASSAWTGSNQPQHF.